These 23 T cell receptor beta chains originate from one sample sequenced in a study of CXCR3-negative and CXCR3-positive naive CD8 T cells. Study-wide results and caveats: When CXCR3-positive naive cells were set against CXCR3-negative naive cells, the former had more hydrophobic TRB CDR3s.

No antigen is known for these receptors. In preparing the TRB cDNA libraries, 5' RACE with UMI labels was used. From the 5' RACE reads, TCRdb lists one entry per CDR3 protein and no DNA. The record lists some 130,000 distinct CDR3 sequences, of which the ten most abundant hold 0.5% to 0.6%. Material: naive CXCR3+ CD8+ T cells from blood. Regarding subset: CD45RO-CCR7+CD27+CD95- naive CD8+ T cells expressing CXCR3 (TNR3+). Receptors were obtained from a human donor in good health. Some clones in this sample may be carry-over from other donors' samples.

V and J are TRBV9 and TRBJ1-3; TCRdb returns TRBD1, unconfirmable since there is no DNA. CDR3 length: 15 residues. The V gene's germline CDR1 is SGDLS and CDR2 YYNGEE. CDR3 residues: CASASGVSAGNTIYF.

The chain employs TRBV20-1 and TRBJ2-3; the D call from TCRdb, TRBD1, cannot be confirmed without DNA. Germline-derived CDR1 and CDR2 are DFQATT and SNEGSKA (reference sequence). This CDR3 contains 15 residues. The CDR3 protein is CSASATGGLADTQYF.

The rearrangement links TRBV7-6 to TRBJ2-7; TCRdb lists TRBD2, though no DNA is available to test this call. From germline, CDR1 is SGHVS and CDR2 FNYEAQ. The length of the CDR3 is 16 residues. CDR3 loop: CASSQSSGSFTYEQYF.

The chain uses TRBV3-1 and TRBJ2-7; TCRdb gives TRBD1 as the D gene, but with no DNA this cannot be confirmed. Germline CDR1 and CDR2: LGHDT and YNNKEL (reference sequence). The CDR3 has 14 amino acids. CDR3 sequence reads: CASSQDGGTGEQYF.

V is TRBV4-2 and J is TRBJ2-7. The V gene's germline CDR1 is LGHNA and CDR2 YNFKEQ. The CDR3 covers 17 residues. CDR3 protein: CASSQDPGLLGPYEQYF.

The V gene is TRBV5-5, the J gene TRBJ2-7; with no DNA, the TCRdb D assignment of TRBD1 cannot be verified. Looked up from germline, CDR1 is SGHKS and CDR2 is YYEKEE (reference sequence). The CDR3 is made up of 14 amino acids. CDR3 in amino acids: CASSLEWGPHEQYF.

J is TRBJ1-1 and V is TRBV19; the TRBD1 assignment by TCRdb is unverifiable without DNA. The CDR3 spans 14 residues. From germline, CDR1 is LNHDA and CDR2 SQIVND (reference sequence). The CDR3 loop reads CASSVGQGNTEAFF.

The chain combines TRBV4-2 with TRBJ2-7; the D call of TRBD1 rests on TCRdb alone, since no DNA is present to check it. The CDR3 has 15 residues. Germline lookup yields CDR1 LGHNA and CDR2 YNFKEQ. This CDR3 is CASSRGTGLNYEQYF.

This chain links TRBV6-5 with TRBJ2-1; lacking DNA, the TRBD1 call made by TCRdb goes unchecked. This CDR3 contains 14 residues. Looked up from germline, CDR1 is MNHEY and CDR2 is SVGAGI. The chain's CDR3 is CASSWGGPGNEQFF.

The J gene is TRBJ2-3, the V gene TRBV7-6; TCRdb returns TRBD2, unconfirmable since there is no DNA. In germline, CDR1 is SGHVS, CDR2 FNYEAQ. There are 16 residues in the CDR3. CDR3 amino acids: CASSLDAGGPTDTQYF. Filled out from reference TRBV7-6 and TRBJ2-3, the complete variable domain reads GAGVSQSPRYKVTKRGQDVALRCDPISGHVSLYWYRQALGQGPEFLTYFNYEAQQDKSGLPNDRFSAERPEGSISTLTIQRTEQRDSAMYRCASSLDAGGPTDTQYFGPGTRLTVL.

The chain joins TRBV2 to TRBJ1-1; the TCRdb call, TRBD1, lacks DNA for checking. CDR1 is SNHLY and CDR2 is FYNNEI in the germline V gene. The CDR3 consists of 11 residues. This chain's CDR3 is CASRQGAEAFF.

V and J are TRBV5-1 and TRBJ2-1; the D call from TCRdb, TRBD2, cannot be confirmed without DNA. Germline V gene lookup returns CDR1 SGHRS and CDR2 YFSETQ. This CDR3 contains 16 residues. CDR3 sequence: CASSLGTSGGVYEQFF.

The chain links TRBV4-3 to TRBJ2-4; TCRdb's D call, TRBD1, is unchecked because there is no DNA. The germline V gene encodes CDR1 LGHNA and CDR2 YSLEER. The CDR3 contains 15 residues. The CDR3 spells CASSQDGTVKNIQYF.

The chain uses TRBV3-1 and TRBJ2-1; TCRdb designates TRBD2, a call that cannot be tested without DNA. Per the germline V gene, CDR1 is LGHDT and CDR2 is YNNKEL (reference sequence). This CDR3 has 16 amino acids. The CDR3 reads CASSPYTSGGADEQFF.

This chain joins TRBV27 and TRBJ2-3; TCRdb gives TRBD2 as the D gene, but with no DNA this cannot be confirmed. The CDR3 has 16 amino acids. Germline V gene data show CDR1 as MNHEY and CDR2 as SMNVEV (reference sequence). CDR3 region: CASSPLAGGPGDTQYF.

This chain joins TRBV4-1 and TRBJ1-1. Germline CDR1 MGHRA, CDR2 YSYEKL. The length of the CDR3 is 14 residues. CDR3 amino acids: CASSQERVDTEAFF.

V and J are TRBV14 and TRBJ2-2; without DNA, the TCRdb call of TRBD1 cannot be checked. Germline CDR1 is SGHDN and CDR2 is FVKESK. The CDR3 has 13 residues. CDR3 region: CASQGENTGELFF.

CDR3 loop: CASSSASYEQYF. The genes are TRBV7-9 and TRBJ2-7. Germline CDR1 is SEHNR and CDR2 is FQNEAQ (reference sequence). The CDR3 length is 12 residues.

This chain joins TRBV4-2 and TRBJ1-5. This CDR3 has 14 residues. Germline-derived CDR1 and CDR2 are LGHNA and YNFKEQ. CDR3 sequence: CASSQGIFTQPQHF.

The rearrangement joins TRBV20-1 to TRBJ2-7. CDR3 length: 15 residues. Per the germline V gene, CDR1 is DFQATT and CDR2 is SNEGSKA (reference sequence). CDR3 residues: CSARFPSGDHYEQYF.

The chain has TRBV7-9 and TRBJ1-1. From germline, CDR1 is SEHNR and CDR2 FQNEAQ (reference sequence). The CDR3 contains 15 residues. This CDR3 reads CASSLGVQMNTEAFF.

This chain links TRBV10-2 with TRBJ2-5. The germline gives CDR1 WSHSY, CDR2 SAAADI. The CDR3 has 11 amino acids. The CDR3 here is CASSESGTQYF.

The chain employs TRBV11-2 and TRBJ2-5. Per germline, CDR1 SGHAT and CDR2 FQNNGV. CDR3 length: 11 residues. The CDR3 sequence: CASSLLETQYF.